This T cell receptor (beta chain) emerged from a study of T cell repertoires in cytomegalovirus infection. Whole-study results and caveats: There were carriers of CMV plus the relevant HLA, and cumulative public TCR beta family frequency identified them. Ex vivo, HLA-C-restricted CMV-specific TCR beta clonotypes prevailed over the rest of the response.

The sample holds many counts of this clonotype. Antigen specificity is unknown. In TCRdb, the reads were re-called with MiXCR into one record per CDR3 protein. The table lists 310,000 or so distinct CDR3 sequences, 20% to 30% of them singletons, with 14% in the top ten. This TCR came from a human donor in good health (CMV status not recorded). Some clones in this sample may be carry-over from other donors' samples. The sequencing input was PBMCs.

In DNA form, the CDR3 reads TGTGCCAGCAGTTTAGCGGGCCGCTTAGACACTGAAGCTTTCTTT. This encodes CASSLAGRLDTEAFF. This chain uses TRBV28 with TRBJ1-1; D remains ambiguous. This CDR3 contains 15 residues. Germline V CDR1 and CDR2: MDHEN, SYDVKM. Trimming removed 2 bases at V and 3 bases at J, with 13 bases between.